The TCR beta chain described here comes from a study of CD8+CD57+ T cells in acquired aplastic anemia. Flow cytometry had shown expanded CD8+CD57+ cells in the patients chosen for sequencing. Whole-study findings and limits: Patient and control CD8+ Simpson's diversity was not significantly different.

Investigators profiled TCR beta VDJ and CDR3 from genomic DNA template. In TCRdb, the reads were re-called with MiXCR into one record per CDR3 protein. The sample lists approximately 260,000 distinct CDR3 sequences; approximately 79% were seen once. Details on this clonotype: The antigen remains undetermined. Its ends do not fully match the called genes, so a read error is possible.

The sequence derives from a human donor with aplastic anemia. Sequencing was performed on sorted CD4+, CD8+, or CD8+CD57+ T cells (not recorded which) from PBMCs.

The CDR3 loop is CASRVGGTDTANF. The DNA for the CDR3 is TGTGCCAGCAGGGTAGGGGGCACAGATACGGCCAATTTT. V is TRBV7-3 and J is TRBJ2-3; 7 nucleotides line up with TRBD1. The CDR3 is made up of 13 amino acids. Per germline, CDR1 SGHTA and CDR2 FQGTGA.